The T cell receptor (beta chain) described here comes from a study of T cell responses to AZD1222 COVID-19 vaccine. Data came from immunoSEQ multiplex PCR; TCRdb stores just in-frame clones and leaves some out. The repertoire consists of roughly 180,000 clones, with approximately 90% occurring once and the leading ten covering around 3.7%. Study-level points and caveats: Just a handful of people given AZD1222 tested seropositive at baseline. Donors were mostly white British, more females; clonal diversity possibly underestimated.

To note about this clone: Its antigen is unknown.

The CDR3 sequence is 18 residues long. The chain recombines TRBV21-1 with TRBJ1-6. TRBV21-1 is shown as a pseudogene. Source: peripheral blood, taken 28 days after the second AZD1222 dose. The sequence was obtained from an adult who received the AZD1222 COVID-19 vaccine. CDR3 DNA sequence: TGTGCCAGCAGCCCGACGGGGAGGTCAATCTCCTATAATTCACCCCTCCACTTT. It specifies CASSPTGRSISYNSPLHF.